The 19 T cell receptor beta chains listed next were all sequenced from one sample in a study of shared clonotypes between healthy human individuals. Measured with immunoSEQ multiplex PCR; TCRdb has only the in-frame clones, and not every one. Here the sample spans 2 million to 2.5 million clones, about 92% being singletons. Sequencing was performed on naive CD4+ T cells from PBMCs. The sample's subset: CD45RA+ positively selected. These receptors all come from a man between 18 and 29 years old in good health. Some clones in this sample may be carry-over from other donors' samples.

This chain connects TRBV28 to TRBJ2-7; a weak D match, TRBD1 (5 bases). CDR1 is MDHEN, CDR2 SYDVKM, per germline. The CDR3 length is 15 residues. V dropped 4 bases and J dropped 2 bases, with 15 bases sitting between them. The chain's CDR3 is CASSSSAGLTYEQYF. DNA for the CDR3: TGTGCCAGCAGTTCCTCGGCAGGGCTAACCTACGAGCAGTACTTC.

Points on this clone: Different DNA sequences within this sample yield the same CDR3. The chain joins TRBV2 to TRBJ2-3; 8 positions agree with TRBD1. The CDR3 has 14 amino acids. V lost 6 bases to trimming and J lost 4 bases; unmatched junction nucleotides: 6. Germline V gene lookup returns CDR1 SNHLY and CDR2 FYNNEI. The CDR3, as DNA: TGTGCCAGCAGCGGACAGGGAGGCGCAGATACGCAGTATTTT. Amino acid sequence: CASSGQGGADTQYF.

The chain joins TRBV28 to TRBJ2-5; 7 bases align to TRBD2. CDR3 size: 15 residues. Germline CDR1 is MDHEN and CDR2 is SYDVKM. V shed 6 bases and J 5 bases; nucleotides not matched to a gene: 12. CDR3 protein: CASSSGGEGWETQYF. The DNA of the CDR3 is TGTGCCAGCAGCTCCGGAGGGGAGGGATGGGAGACCCAGTACTTC.

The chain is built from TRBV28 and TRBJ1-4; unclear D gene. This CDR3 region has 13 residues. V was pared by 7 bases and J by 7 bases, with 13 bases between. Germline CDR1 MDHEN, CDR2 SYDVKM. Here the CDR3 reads CASMPPLGEKLFF. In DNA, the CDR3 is TGTGCCAGCATGCCCCCCCTCGGTGAAAAACTGTTTTTT.

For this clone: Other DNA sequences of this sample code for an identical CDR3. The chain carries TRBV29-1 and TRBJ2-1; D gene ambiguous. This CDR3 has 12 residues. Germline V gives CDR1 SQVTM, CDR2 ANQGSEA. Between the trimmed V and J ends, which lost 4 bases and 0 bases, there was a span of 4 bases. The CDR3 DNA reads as TGCAGCGTTGGGTTCTCCTACAATGAGCAGTTCTTC. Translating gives CSVGFSYNEQFF.

The DNA of the CDR3 is TGTGCCAGCAACAGCGCAGGTGAAGGCACAGATACGCAGTATTTT. It encodes CASNSAGEGTDTQYF. This rearrangement joins TRBV28 to TRBJ2-3; no reliable D call. V was cut by 7 bases and J by 1 base, with 15 bases left in between. The CDR3 loop spans 15 amino acids. The germline gives CDR1 MDHEN, CDR2 SYDVKM.

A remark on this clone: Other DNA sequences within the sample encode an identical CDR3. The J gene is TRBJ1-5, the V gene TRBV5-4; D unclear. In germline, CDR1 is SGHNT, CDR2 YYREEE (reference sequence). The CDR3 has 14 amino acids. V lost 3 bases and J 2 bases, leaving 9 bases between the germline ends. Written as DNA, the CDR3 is TGTGCCAGCAGCTCGGATGGGGGCAATCAGCCCCAGCATTTT. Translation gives CASSSDGGNQPQHF.

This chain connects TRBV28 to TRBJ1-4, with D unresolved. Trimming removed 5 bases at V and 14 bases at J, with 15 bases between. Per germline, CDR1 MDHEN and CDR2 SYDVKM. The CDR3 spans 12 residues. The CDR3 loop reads CASSPGHLSLFF. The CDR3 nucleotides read TGTGCCAGCAGTCCGGGCCACCTCAGCCTGTTTTTT.

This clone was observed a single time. The DNA of the CDR3 is TGTGCCAGCAGTGGGTCCGGACCGCAAGCTTTCTTT. This codes for CASSGSGPQAFF. The V gene is TRBV2, the J gene TRBJ1-1; D ambiguous. Germline assignment: CDR1 SNHLY and CDR2 FYNNEI. The V end lost 4 bases, the J end lost 9 bases, and 12 bases lay between the germline ends. This CDR3 has 12 amino acids.

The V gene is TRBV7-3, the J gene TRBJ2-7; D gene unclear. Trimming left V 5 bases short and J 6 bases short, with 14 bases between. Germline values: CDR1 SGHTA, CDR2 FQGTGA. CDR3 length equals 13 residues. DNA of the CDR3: TGTGCCAGCAGCAGAACTGGCACGGGCGAGCAGTACTTC. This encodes CASSRTGTGEQYF. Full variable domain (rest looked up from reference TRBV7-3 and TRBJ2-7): GAGVSQTPSNKVTEKGKYVELRCDPISGHTALYWYRQSLGQGPEFLIYFQGTGAADDSGLPNDRFFAVRPEGSVSTLKIQRTERGDSAVYLCASSRTGTGEQYFGPGTRLTVT.

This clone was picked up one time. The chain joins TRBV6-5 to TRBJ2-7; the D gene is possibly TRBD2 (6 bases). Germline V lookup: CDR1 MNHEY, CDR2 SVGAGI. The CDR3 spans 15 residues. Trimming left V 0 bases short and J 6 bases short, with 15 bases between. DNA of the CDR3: TGTGCCAGCAGTTACTCGGCGGGACGCGGACTCGAGCAGTACTTC. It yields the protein CASSYSAGRGLEQYF.

CDR3 protein: CASRRTVNNEKLFF. The CDR3 DNA follows: TGTGCCAGCAGAAGGACAGTGAATAATGAAAAACTGTTTTTT. This sequence joins TRBV28 and TRBJ1-4; the D gene is possibly TRBD1 (6 bases). CDR1 and CDR2 (germline): MDHEN, SYDVKM. Trimming shortened V by 6 bases and J by 4 bases, and 12 bases separated the two germline ends. CDR3 length equals 14 residues.

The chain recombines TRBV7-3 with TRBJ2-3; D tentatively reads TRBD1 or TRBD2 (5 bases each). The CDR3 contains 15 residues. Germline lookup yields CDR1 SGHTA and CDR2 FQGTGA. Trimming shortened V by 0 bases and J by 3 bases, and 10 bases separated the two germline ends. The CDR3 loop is CASSLTGALTDTQYF. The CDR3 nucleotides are TGTGCCAGCAGCTTAACCGGGGCTCTAACAGATACGCAGTATTTT.

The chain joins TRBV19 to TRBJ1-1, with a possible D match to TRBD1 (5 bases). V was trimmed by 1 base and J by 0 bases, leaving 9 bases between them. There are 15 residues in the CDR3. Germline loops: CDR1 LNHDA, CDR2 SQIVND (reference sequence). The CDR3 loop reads CASSIVTALNTEAFF. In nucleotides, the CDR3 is TGTGCCAGTAGTATAGTGACAGCTCTGAACACTGAAGCTTTCTTT. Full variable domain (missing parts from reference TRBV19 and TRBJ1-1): DGGITQSPKYLFRKEGQNVTLSCEQNLNHDAMYWYRQDPGQGLRLIYYSQIVNDFQKGDIAEGYSVSREKKESFPLTVTSAQKNPTAFYLCASSIVTALNTEAFFGQGTRLTVV.

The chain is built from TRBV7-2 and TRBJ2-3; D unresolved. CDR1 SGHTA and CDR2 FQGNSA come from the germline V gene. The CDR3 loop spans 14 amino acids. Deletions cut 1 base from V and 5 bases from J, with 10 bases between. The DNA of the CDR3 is TGTGCCAGCAGCTTAGGGCCTTTCCGAGATACGCAGTATTTT. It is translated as CASSLGPFRDTQYF.

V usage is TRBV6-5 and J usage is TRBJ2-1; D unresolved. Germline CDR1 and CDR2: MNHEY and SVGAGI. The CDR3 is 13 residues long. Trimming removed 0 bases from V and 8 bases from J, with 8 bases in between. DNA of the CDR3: TGTGCCAGCAGTTACTCCTCGGGCTATGAGCAGTTCTTC. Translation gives CASSYSSGYEQFF.

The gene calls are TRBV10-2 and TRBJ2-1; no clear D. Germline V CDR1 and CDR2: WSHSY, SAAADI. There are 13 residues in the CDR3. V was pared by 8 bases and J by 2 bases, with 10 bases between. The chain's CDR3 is CASHQDTYNEQFF. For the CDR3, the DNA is TGCGCCAGCCACCAGGATACCTACAATGAGCAGTTCTTC.

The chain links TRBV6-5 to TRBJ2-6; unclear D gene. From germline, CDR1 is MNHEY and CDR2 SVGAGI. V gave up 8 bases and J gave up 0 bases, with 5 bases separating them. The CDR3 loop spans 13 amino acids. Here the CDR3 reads CASGNSGANVLTF. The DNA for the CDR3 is TGTGCCAGCGGGAACTCTGGGGCCAACGTCCTGACTTTC.

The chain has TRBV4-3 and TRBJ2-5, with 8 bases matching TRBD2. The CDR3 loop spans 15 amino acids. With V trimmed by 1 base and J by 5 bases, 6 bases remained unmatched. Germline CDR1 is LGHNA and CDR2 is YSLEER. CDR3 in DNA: TGCGCCAGCAGCCAAGCTGCGGGGGGCGGGGAGACCCAGTACTTC. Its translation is CASSQAAGGGETQYF.